These 24 T cell receptor beta chains were sequenced from one sample in a study of blood T cells in healthy people across ages. Then a second PCR, running about 7 to 11 cycles, was carried out with a sample-barcoded 5' primer and a J-beta primer mix. TCRdb called the 5' RACE reads again in MiXCR, with one record for every CDR3 protein. Here the sample spans some 900,000 distinct CDR3 sequences, under 50% being singletons. The sequenced sample consisted of blood. These receptors were taken from a man aged 25-45 years in good health.

V gene TRBV12-3 or TRBV12-4 combines with J gene TRBJ1-1; 8 nucleotides agree with TRBD1. The CDR3 sequence is 14 residues long. The V segment lost 6 bases and the J segment 4 bases; nucleotides outside the gene matches: 7. The CDR3 sequence is CASSADRGGTEAFF. CDR3 DNA: TGTGCCAGCAGCGCCGACAGGGGAGGCACTGAAGCTTTCTTT.

V usage is TRBV21-1 and J usage is TRBJ1-1; the table's D call TRBD1 went unverified against the DNA. TRBV21-1 is a pseudogene locus. The CDR3 extends over 16 amino acids. In DNA, the CDR3 is TGTGCCAGCAGCCGCAGCCCGGGACGGGCGAACACTGAAGCTTTCTTT. It encodes CASSRSPGRANTEAFF.

This clonotype was picked up a small number of times. The chain is built from TRBV4-1 and TRBJ2-7; TRBD2 might be the D (6 bases). V shed 5 bases and J shed 2 bases, with 16 bases lying between them. This CDR3 spans 15 amino acids. The germline gives CDR1 MGHRA, CDR2 YSYEKL. CDR3 loop: CASSSPGTSTYEQYF. In nucleotides, the CDR3 is TGCGCCAGCAGCAGCCCCGGGACTTCCACCTACGAGCAGTACTTC.

The V call is TRBV20-1, the J call TRBJ2-7; 7 nucleotides align to TRBD2. V lost 1 base, J lost 4 bases, and 10 bases stayed unmatched. The germline V gene encodes CDR1 DFQATT and CDR2 SNEGSKA (reference sequence). This CDR3 has 15 residues. CDR3 sequence (DNA): TGCAGTGCTAGAGCCCCTGGGAGGGAGTGGTACGAGCAGTACTTC. As protein: CSARAPGREWYEQYF.

This chain connects TRBV20-1 to TRBJ2-1; tentatively, D is TRBD1 or TRBD2 (5 bases each). CDR1 DFQATT and CDR2 SNEGSKA come from the germline V gene (reference sequence). CDR3 length: 14 amino acids. The V end was cut by 3 bases, the J end by 5 bases, with 14 bases between. The CDR3 is CSASEDGADNEQFF. CDR3 DNA: TGCAGTGCTAGTGAGGACGGGGCTGACAATGAGCAGTTCTTC.

The V and J genes are TRBV6-6 and TRBJ2-7; a weak D match, TRBD1 (5 bases). With 11 bases removed from V and 6 bases from J, the gap between germline ends came to 17 bases. CDR3 length: 12 amino acids. Germline V gives CDR1 MNHNY, CDR2 SVGAGI (reference sequence). DNA of the CDR3: TGTGCCGCTAGTCAGCAGGGTAGCGAGCAGTACTTC. Amino acid sequence: CAASQQGSEQYF.

In DNA form, the CDR3 reads TGCGGCACTATCCCCAAAAACATTCAGTACTTC. It yields the protein CGTIPKNIQYF. V is TRBV20-1 and J is TRBJ2-4; D gene uncertain. This CDR3 contains 11 residues. Germline V gives CDR1 DFQATT, CDR2 SNEGSKA (reference sequence).

This chain joins TRBV6-2 or TRBV6-3 and TRBJ2-1; perhaps TRBD2 as D (6 bases). The DNA end favors TRBJ2-7, so the J call may be wrong. This CDR3 is built from 13 residues. Germline assignment: CDR1 MNHEY and CDR2 SVGEGT. The CDR3 DNA reads TGTGCCAGCACGCGGGACGGAAACAATGAGCAGTACTTC. This encodes CASTRDGNNEQYF.

The J gene is TRBJ1-2, the V gene TRBV27, with unresolved D. Deletions cut 2 bases from V and 8 bases from J, with 9 bases between. The germline V gene encodes CDR1 MNHEY and CDR2 SMNVEV (reference sequence). The CDR3 runs 12 residues. This chain's CDR3 is CASSLPQAGYTF. CDR3 bases: TGTGCCAGCAGTTTACCGCAGGCGGGCTACACCTTC.

This clonotype was seen only once. V is TRBV5-1 and J is TRBJ2-4, with no clear D. TRBJ2-7 matches the DNA end more closely, so the J call is doubtful. The length of the CDR3 is 14 residues. The germline gives CDR1 SGHRS, CDR2 YFSETQ. CDR3 nucleotides: TGCGCCAGCAGCTTCTCCGAGGATCTTGGCGAGCAGTACTTC. Its translation: CASSFSEDLGEQYF.

This clonotype was detected once. The chain links TRBV20-1 to TRBJ2-3; TRBD2 agrees at 13 bases. There are 16 residues in the CDR3. Germline assignment: CDR1 DFQATT and CDR2 SNEGSKA (reference sequence). V lost 6 bases, J lost 6 bases, and 12 bases stayed unmatched. In DNA form, the CDR3 reads TGCAGTGCCTACTCGGGACTAGCGGGGCCATTGGATACGCAGTATTTT. Translated, it gives CSAYSGLAGPLDTQYF.

This clonotype has only a few counts. This sequence joins TRBV7-2 and TRBJ2-1; D gene uncertain. V shed 5 bases and J shed 2 bases, with 10 bases lying between them. Germline-derived CDR1 and CDR2 are SGHTA and FQGNSA. This CDR3 is 14 amino acids long. This chain's CDR3 is CASSPQWTYNEQFF. As DNA, the CDR3 is TGTGCCAGCAGCCCGCAGTGGACCTACAATGAGCAGTTCTTC.

The J gene is TRBJ1-2, the V gene TRBV20-1; weak D call: TRBD1 (5 bases). The CDR3 consists of 15 residues. The germline V gene encodes CDR1 DFQATT and CDR2 SNEGSKA (reference sequence). Trimming pared 0 bases from V and 4 bases from J, leaving 15 bases between. The CDR3 DNA reads as TGCAGTGCTAGAGATATGGGGCATCGGGGCTATGGCTACACCTTC. As protein: CSARDMGHRGYGYTF.

V is TRBV27 and J is TRBJ2-7; 10 bases line up with TRBD1. V was clipped by 6 bases and J by 1 base; unmatched bases: 12. The CDR3 has 17 residues. Germline-derived CDR1 and CDR2 are MNHEY and SMNVEV (reference sequence). The CDR3 coding sequence is TGTGCCAGCAGCCTCTCCCACCGGGACAGGGGTTCCTACGAGCAGTACTTC. This codes for CASSLSHRDRGSYEQYF.

The chain employs TRBV7-6 and TRBJ2-5, with 8 nucleotides matching TRBD1. Trimming at V came to 1 base and at J to 1 base, leaving 5 bases not matched to a gene. The germline V gene encodes CDR1 SGHVS and CDR2 FNYEAQ. The CDR3 totals 16 residues. The CDR3 loop reads CASSLDDGTGQETQYF. The CDR3 DNA is TGTGCCAGCAGCTTAGATGACGGGACAGGCCAAGAGACCCAGTACTTC. Filled out from reference TRBV7-6 and TRBJ2-5, the complete variable domain reads GAGVSQSPRYKVTKRGQDVALRCDPISGHVSLYWYRQALGQGPEFLTYFNYEAQQDKSGLPNDRFSAERPEGSISTLTIQRTEQRDSAMYRCASSLDDGTGQETQYFGPGTRLLVL.

Only a few counts were recorded for this clonotype. A read error may produce the germline difference seen at one junction end. V and J are TRBV7-9 and TRBJ1-2; the D gene is possibly TRBD1 (5 bases). The CDR3 length is 14 residues. Per the germline V gene, CDR1 is SEHNR and CDR2 is FQNEAQ (reference sequence). The CDR3 here is CAGSSTLEGPSYTF. The CDR3 DNA follows: TGTGCCGGCAGCTCAACATTGGAGGGGCCCAGCTACACCTTC.

This chain joins TRBV28 and TRBJ2-5, with 8 bases lining up with TRBD2. Germline values: CDR1 MDHEN, CDR2 SYDVKM. V dropped 3 bases and J dropped 4; count of bases not matched to a gene: 4. CDR3 length equals 14 residues. The CDR3 nucleotides read TGTGCCAGCAGTTTGAACGCGGGGGGAGAGACCCAGTACTTC. It is translated as CASSLNAGGETQYF.

This clonotype was counted between two and nine times. V and J are TRBV12-3 or TRBV12-4 and TRBJ1-5; the D is unclear. Trimming shortened V by 3 bases and J by 7 bases, and 7 bases separated the two germline ends. The CDR3 consists of 12 residues. The chain's CDR3 is CASSFPMQPQHF. The CDR3 nucleotides are TGTGCCAGCAGTTTCCCGATGCAGCCCCAGCATTTT.

As concerns this clonotype: At one boundary the junction diverges from the germline segment, which might be a read error. The rearrangement uses TRBV25-1 and TRBJ2-7, with D tentatively TRBD1 or TRBD2 (5 bases each). The CDR3 is 13 amino acids. Germline CDR1 reads MGHDK; CDR2 reads SYGVNS. CDR3 residues: CASSELGVHEQYF. The CDR3 region has the DNA TGTGCCAGCAGTGAATTGGGGGTCCACGAACAGTACTTC.

This clonotype was recorded a few times. The V and J genes are TRBV29-1 and TRBJ1-5; no reliable D call. The CDR3 is 13 amino acids. CDR1 is SQVTM, CDR2 ANQGSEA, per germline. The V end was cut by 5 bases, the J end by 0 bases, with 8 bases between. This chain's CDR3 is CSVLTVSNQPQHF. CDR3 nucleotides: TGCAGCGTTTTAACAGTTAGCAATCAGCCCCAGCATTTT. The entire variable domain, with the rest obtained from reference TRBV29-1 and TRBJ1-5, is as follows: SAVISQKPSRDICQRGTSLTIQCQVDSQVTMMFWYRQQPGQSLTLIATANQGSEATYESGFVIDKFPISRPNLTFSTLTVSNMSPEDSSIYLCSVLTVSNQPQHFGDGTRLSIL.

Regarding this clonotype: An end of the junction does not agree with germline; a read error may underlie this. The rearrangement links TRBV2 to TRBJ1-2; D not resolved. Germline CDR1 and CDR2: SNHLY and FYNNEI. CDR3 size: 15 residues. CDR3 loop: CASSDHSPGNYGHTF. CDR3 coding DNA: TGTGCCAGCAGTGATCATTCCCCAGGCAACTATGGCCACACCTTC.

This clonotype has only a few counts. This chain joins TRBV5-1 and TRBJ2-1, with 7 positions matching TRBD2. Per the germline V gene, CDR1 is SGHRS and CDR2 is YFSETQ. This CDR3 is 16 amino acids long. The ends lost 3 bases at V and 9 bases at J; junction bases unmatched: 15. This CDR3 reads CASSWASSGESAEQFF. The CDR3 region has the DNA TGCGCCAGCAGCTGGGCCTCAAGCGGGGAGTCCGCTGAGCAGTTCTTC.

The chain has TRBV20-1 and TRBJ2-1, with D perhaps TRBD1 (5 bases). V shed 6 bases and J shed 9 bases, with 15 bases lying between them. The V gene's germline CDR1 is DFQATT and CDR2 SNEGSKA (reference sequence). This CDR3 spans 12 amino acids. Here the CDR3 reads CSAPNNRFEQFF. The DNA of the CDR3 is TGCAGTGCACCAAATAACAGGTTTGAGCAGTTCTTC.

This clonotype came up a few times. The V call is TRBV12-3 or TRBV12-4, the J call TRBJ2-5; D is uncertain. The CDR3 length is 12 residues. V was shortened by 3 bases and J by 7 bases, with 9 bases between the two germline ends. CDR3 DNA sequence: TGTGCCAGCAGTTTGGACGTGGGGACCCAGTACTTC. Translating gives CASSLDVGTQYF.